The clone carrying this T cell receptor beta chain was detected ten times or more. The data were obtained in a study of blood T cell repertoires in COVID-19. Study overall: PBMCs, B-cell-depleted T cells, or T cells were the source of the cDNA or gDNA that made up the material.

Original handling: Amplification of reference gene primers provided the estimated nucleated cell counts. Data came from immunoSEQ multiplex PCR; TCRdb stores just in-frame clones and leaves some out. That table gives V, J and clone size, and the DNA gave D and trimming. The sample lists hundreds of thousands of clones; roughly 85% were seen once. V was clipped by 3 bases and J by 6 bases, with 8 bases between them. Germline V gene sequence: CDR1 SEHNR, CDR2 FQNEAQ (reference sequence). The CDR3 runs 12 residues. The receptor's source is a man between 45 and 60 years old with COVID-19, enrolled during active disease. This chain joins TRBV7-9 and TRBJ1-1, with a tentative D call TRBD1 (6 bases). The sample taken for sequencing was peripheral blood. The DNA of the CDR3 is TGTGCCAGCAGCTTCCGACAGGCTGAAGCTTTCTTT. Translated: CASSFRQAEAFF.